The entry that follows covers one TCR beta chain sequence. The sample comes from a study of T cells after yellow fever vaccination. Study background: With SMART-Seq v4 Ultra Low Input, the fractions containing low cell numbers were prepared.

TCRdb reprocessed the 5' RACE reads via MiXCR and lists one record per CDR3 protein. This sample carries about 130,000 distinct CDR3 sequences, approximately 9% of them seen once, and the ten largest clones take 30% to 40%. The specimen comprised CD8+ T cells sorted from PBMCs, sampled on the day of the yellow fever booster vaccination. The sequence derives from a man aged 18 to 29 who received the YFV17D yellow fever vaccine.

The chain's CDR3 is CASRPGTGLYEQYF. The CDR3 nucleotides read TGTGCCAGCCGACCCGGGACAGGGCTCTACGAGCAGTACTTC. The genes are TRBV6-5 and TRBJ2-7, with 9 bases fitting TRBD1. This CDR3 contains 14 residues. The V gene's germline CDR1 is MNHEY and CDR2 SVGAGI. J was trimmed by 3 bases and V by 8 bases; bases with no gene match: 8.